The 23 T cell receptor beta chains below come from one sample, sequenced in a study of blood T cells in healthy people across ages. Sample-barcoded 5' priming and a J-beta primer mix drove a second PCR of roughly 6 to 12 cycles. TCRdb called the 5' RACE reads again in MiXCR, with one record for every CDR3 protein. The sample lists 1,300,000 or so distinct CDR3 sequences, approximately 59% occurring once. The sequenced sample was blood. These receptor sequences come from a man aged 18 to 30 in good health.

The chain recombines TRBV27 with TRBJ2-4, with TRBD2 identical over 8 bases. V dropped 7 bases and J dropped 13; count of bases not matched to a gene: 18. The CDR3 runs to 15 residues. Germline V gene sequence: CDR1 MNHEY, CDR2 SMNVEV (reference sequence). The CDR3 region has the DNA TGTGCCAGCACTTTGAGCGGGAGTATCTACAATGAGCAGTACTTC. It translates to CASTLSGSIYNEQYF.

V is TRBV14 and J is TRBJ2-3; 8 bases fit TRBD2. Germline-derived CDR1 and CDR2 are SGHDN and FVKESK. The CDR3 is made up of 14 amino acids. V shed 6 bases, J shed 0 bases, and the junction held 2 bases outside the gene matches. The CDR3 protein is CASRPSGSTDTQYF. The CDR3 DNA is TGTGCCAGCAGACCTAGCGGGAGCACAGATACGCAGTATTTT.

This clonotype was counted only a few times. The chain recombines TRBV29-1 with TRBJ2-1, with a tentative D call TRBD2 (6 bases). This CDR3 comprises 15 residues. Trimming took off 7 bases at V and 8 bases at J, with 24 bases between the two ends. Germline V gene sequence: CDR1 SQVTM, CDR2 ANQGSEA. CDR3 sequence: CSGKMMAGSQDEQFF. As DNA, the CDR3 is TGCAGCGGGAAAATGATGGCGGGGAGCCAGGATGAGCAGTTCTTC.

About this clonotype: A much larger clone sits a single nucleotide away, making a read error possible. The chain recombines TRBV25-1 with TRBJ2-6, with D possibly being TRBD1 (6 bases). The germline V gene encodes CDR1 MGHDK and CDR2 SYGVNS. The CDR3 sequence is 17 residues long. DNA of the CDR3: TGTGCCAGCAGTGAACAAAGGGACACCTCTAGGGCCAACGTCCTGACTTTC. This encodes CASSEQRDTSRANVLTF.

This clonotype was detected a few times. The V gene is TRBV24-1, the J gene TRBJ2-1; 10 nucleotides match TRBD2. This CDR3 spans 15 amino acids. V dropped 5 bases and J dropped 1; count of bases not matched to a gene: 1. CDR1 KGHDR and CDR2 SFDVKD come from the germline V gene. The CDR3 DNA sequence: TGTGCCACCAGTGCTAGCGGGAGATCCTACAATGAGCAGTTCTTC. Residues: CATSASGRSYNEQFF.

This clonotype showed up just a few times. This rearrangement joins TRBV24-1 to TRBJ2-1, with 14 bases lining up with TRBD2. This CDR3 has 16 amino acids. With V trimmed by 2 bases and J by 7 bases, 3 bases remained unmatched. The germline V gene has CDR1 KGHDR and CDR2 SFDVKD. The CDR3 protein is CATSDSGLAGENEQFF. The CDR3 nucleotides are TGTGCCACCAGTGATTCGGGACTAGCGGGGGAAAATGAGCAGTTCTTC.

Here the CDR3 DNA reads TGTGCCACCAGTGACAACAGGGGACCAACAGATACGCAGTATTTT. Translation: CATSDNRGPTDTQYF. The J gene is TRBJ2-3, the V gene TRBV24-1; 7 bases match TRBD1. This CDR3 is built from 15 residues. Germline CDR1 reads KGHDR; CDR2 reads SFDVKD. The junction had 6 bases not matched to a gene; V was cut back by 4 bases and J by 3 bases.

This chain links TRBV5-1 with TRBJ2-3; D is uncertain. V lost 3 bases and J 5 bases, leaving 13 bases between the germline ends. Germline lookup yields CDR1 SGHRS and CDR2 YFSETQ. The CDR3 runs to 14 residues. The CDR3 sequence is CASSWADSEDTQYF. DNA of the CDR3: TGCGCCAGCAGCTGGGCTGACTCCGAAGATACGCAGTATTTT.

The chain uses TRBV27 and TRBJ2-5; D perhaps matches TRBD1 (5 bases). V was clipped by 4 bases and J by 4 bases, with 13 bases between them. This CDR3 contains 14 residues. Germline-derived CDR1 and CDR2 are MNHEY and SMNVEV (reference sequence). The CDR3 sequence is CASSSVGPGETQYF. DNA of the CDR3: TGTGCCAGCAGTTCCGTGGGGCCCGGAGAGACCCAGTACTTC.

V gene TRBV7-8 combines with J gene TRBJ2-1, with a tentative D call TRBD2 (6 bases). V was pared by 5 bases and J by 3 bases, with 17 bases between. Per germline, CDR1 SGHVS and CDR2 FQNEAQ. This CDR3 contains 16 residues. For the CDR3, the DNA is TGTGCCAGCAGCCCTAGCGACAGTCCTTTCTACAATGAGCAGTTCTTC. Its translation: CASSPSDSPFYNEQFF.

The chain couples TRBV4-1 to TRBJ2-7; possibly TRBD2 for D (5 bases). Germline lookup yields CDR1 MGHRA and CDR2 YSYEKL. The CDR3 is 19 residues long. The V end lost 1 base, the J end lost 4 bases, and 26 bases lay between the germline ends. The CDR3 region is CASSQVSLDGPTSGYEQYF. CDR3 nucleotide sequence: TGCGCCAGCAGCCAAGTGTCGCTCGACGGGCCAACGAGCGGATACGAGCAGTACTTC.

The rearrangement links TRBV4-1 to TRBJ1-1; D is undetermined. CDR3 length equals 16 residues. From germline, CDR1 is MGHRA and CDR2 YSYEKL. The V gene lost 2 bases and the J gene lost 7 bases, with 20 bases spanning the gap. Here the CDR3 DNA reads TGCGCCAGCAGCCAAAGCCCCGTAGGGCCCGTGTGTGAAGCTTTCTTT. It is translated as CASSQSPVGPVCEAFF.

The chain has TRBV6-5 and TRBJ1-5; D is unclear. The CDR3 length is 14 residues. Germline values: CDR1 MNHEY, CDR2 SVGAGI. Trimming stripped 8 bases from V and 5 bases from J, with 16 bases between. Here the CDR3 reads CASSSGLRDQPQHF. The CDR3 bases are TGTGCCAGCTCATCAGGTTTAAGGGATCAGCCCCAGCATTTT.

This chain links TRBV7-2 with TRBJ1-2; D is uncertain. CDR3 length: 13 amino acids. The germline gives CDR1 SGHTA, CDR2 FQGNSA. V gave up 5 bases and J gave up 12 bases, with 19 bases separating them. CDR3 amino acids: CASSPEKWGAHTF. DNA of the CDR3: TGTGCCAGCAGCCCTGAGAAGTGGGGTGCTCACACCTTC.

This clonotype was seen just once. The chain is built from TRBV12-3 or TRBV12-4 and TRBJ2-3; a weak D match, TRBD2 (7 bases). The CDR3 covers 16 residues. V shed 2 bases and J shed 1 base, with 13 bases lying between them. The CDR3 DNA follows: TGTGCCAGCAGTTTACATCGGGGGGCGGGCACAGATACGCAGTATTTT. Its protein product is CASSLHRGAGTDTQYF.

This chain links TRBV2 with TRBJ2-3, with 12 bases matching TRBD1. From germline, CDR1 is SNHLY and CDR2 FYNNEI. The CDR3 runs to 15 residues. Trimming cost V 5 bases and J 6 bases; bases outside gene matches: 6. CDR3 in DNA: TGTGCCAGCAGTTGGGACAGGGGGCATTCGGATACGCAGTATTTT. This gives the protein CASSWDRGHSDTQYF.

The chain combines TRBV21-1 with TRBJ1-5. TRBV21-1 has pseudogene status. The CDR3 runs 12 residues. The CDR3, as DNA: TGTGCCAGCAGCAAAGGGGCTCAGCCCCAGCATTTT. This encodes CASSKGAQPQHF.

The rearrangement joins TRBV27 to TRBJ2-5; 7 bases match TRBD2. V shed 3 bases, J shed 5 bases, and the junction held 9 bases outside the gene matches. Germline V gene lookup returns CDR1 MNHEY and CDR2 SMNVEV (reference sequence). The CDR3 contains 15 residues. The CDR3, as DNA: TGTGCCAGCAGTTTCCGAAGAGTGGGGGGGGAGACCCAGTACTTC. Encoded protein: CASSFRRVGGETQYF.

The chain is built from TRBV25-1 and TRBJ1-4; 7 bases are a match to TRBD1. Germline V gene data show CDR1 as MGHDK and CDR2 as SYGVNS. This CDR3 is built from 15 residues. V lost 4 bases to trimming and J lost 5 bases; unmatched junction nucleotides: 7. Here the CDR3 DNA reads TGTGCCAGCAGTGGTACGGGACAGCTAAATGAAAAACTGTTTTTT. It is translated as CASSGTGQLNEKLFF.

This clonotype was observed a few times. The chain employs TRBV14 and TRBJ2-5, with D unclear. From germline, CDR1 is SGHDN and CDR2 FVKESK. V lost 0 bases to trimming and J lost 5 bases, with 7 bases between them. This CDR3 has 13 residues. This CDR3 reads CASSQDLMETQYF. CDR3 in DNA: TGTGCCAGCAGCCAAGATCTTATGGAGACCCAGTACTTC.

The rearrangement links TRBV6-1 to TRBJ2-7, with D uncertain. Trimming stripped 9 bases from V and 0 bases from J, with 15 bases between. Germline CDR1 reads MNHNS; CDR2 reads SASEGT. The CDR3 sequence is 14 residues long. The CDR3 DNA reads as TGTGCCAGTATTAACCAGGTCTACTCCTACGAGCAGTACTTC. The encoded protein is CASINQVYSYEQYF.

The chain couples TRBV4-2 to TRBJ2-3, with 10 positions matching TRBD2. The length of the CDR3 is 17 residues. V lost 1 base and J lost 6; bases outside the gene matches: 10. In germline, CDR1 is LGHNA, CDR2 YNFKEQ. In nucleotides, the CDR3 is TGTGCCAGCAGCCAAGTGGGCCTAGCGGGAGAATGGGATACGCAGTATTTT. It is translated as CASSQVGLAGEWDTQYF.

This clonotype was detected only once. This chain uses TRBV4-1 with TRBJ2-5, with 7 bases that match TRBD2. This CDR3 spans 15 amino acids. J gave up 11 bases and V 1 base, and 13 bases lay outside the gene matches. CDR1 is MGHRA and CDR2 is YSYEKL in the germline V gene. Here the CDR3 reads CASSQAREGNNEQYF. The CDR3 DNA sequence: TGCGCCAGCAGCCAAGCGAGGGAGGGTAACAATGAGCAGTACTTC.